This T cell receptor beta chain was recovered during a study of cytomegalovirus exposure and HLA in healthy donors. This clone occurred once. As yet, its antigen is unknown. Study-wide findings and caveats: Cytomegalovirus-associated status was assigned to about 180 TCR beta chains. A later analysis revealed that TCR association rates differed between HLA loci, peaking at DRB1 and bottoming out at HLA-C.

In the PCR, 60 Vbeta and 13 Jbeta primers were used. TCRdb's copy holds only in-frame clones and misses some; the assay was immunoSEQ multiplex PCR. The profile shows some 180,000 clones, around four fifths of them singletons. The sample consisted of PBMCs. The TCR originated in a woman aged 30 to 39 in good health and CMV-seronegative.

CDR3 amino acids: CASSERLAYEQYF. The DNA for the CDR3 is TGTGCCAGCAGTGAAAGGCTAGCTTACGAGCAGTACTTC. The V gene is TRBV2, the J gene TRBJ2-7, with a weak D call TRBD2 (5 bases). Looked up from germline, CDR1 is SNHLY and CDR2 is FYNNEI. The CDR3 covers 13 residues. Trimming stripped 2 bases from V and 4 bases from J, with 9 bases between.